The entry below gives a single T cell receptor beta chain sequence along with its context. The CDR3 is made up of 16 amino acids. CDR1 is LNHDA, CDR2 SQIVND, per germline (reference sequence). Losses at the gene ends were 6 bases for V and 7 bases for J; bases not matched to a gene: 13. Original handling: Scientists estimated how many nucleated cells there were by amplifying reference gene primers. Here immunoSEQ multiplex PCR was the method, and the copy in TCRdb shows in-frame clones only, minus some. V and J calls and clone size follow that table, whereas D and trimming were derived from the DNA. Among 90,000 or so clones, approximately 82% were seen once, and the ten largest hold 25%. This sample is part of a study of blood T cell repertoires in COVID-19. At the level of the study: COVID-19 samples collected from the United States, Italy and Spain covered acute and convalescent phases. In each case, the material was cDNA or gDNA derived from T cells, B-cell-depleted T cells, or PBMCs.

Sequencing was carried out using peripheral blood. The genes are TRBV19 and TRBJ1-5, with TRBD1 matching 9 bases. The TCR was taken from a man in his fifties or sixties with acute or convalescent COVID-19. The CDR3 DNA follows: TGTGCCAGTAGCCAGAATGACAGGGGGTTTCGCCAGCCCCAGCATTTT. Encoded protein: CASSQNDRGFRQPQHF.